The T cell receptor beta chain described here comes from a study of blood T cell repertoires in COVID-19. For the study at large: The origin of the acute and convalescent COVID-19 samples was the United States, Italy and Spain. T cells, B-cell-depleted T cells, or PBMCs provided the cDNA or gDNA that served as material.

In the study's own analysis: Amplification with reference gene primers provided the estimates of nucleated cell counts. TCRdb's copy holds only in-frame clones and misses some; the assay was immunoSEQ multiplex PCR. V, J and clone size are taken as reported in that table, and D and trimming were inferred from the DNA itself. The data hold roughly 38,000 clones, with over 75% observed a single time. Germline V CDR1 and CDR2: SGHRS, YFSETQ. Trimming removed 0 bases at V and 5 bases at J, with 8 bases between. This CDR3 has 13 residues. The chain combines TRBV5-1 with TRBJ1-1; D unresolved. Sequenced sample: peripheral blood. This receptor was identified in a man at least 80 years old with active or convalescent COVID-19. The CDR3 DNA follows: TGCGCCAGCAGCTTGGGACAAGAGACTGAAGCTTTCTTT. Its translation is CASSLGQETEAFF.